Below are 8 T cell receptor beta chains sequenced from a single sample in a study of long-term antiretroviral therapy in people with HIV. Sequencing relied on immunoSEQ assay v3.0, run at survey level. Sequenced by immunoSEQ multiplex PCR; TCRdb stores in-frame clones only, minus some. The sample has over 9,500 clones, around 75% seen once. Sequences were derived from unsorted PBMCs, sampled 1.8 years before starting antiretroviral therapy. All receptors come from a man in his forties with HIV.

The J gene is TRBJ1-2, the V gene TRBV13, with 9 bases lining up with TRBD1. Unmatched junction bases numbered 10, after V lost 5 bases and J lost 6 bases. The length of the CDR3 is 15 residues. CDR1 and CDR2 (germline): PRHDT, FYEKMQ (reference sequence). For the CDR3, the DNA is TGTGCCAGCAGCCTACAGGGGGCCCAGCTAAATGGCTACACCTTC. It is translated as CASSLQGAQLNGYTF.

J is TRBJ2-2 and V is TRBV27, with unresolved D. Germline lookup yields CDR1 MNHEY and CDR2 SMNVEV (reference sequence). The CDR3 runs to 11 residues. V lost 4 bases and J 6 bases, leaving 3 bases between the germline ends. CDR3 sequence: CASSSAGELFF. CDR3 nucleotide sequence: TGTGCCAGCAGTTCGGCCGGGGAGCTGTTTTTT.

The CDR3 loop is CSVGPGTAYTGELFF. The CDR3 coding sequence is TGCAGCGTTGGTCCCGGGACAGCTTACACCGGGGAGCTGTTTTTT. The chain joins TRBV29-1 to TRBJ2-2, with 7 bases fitting TRBD1. This CDR3 spans 15 amino acids. The V and J ends lost 4 bases and 3 bases, in that order; junction bases with no gene match: 8. Per germline, CDR1 SQVTM and CDR2 ANQGSEA.

The rearrangement joins TRBV2 to TRBJ2-7; D possibly uses TRBD1 or TRBD2 (5 bases each). Between the trimmed V and J ends, which lost 11 bases and 7 bases, there was a span of 21 bases. The CDR3 sequence is 13 residues long. Germline assignment: CDR1 SNHLY and CDR2 FYNNEI. DNA for the CDR3: TGTGCCTCCCGGGACCTCCTAACCCGGGAGCAGTACTTC. Translation: CASRDLLTREQYF.

The chain recombines TRBV6-1 with TRBJ1-1; TRBD1 is a possible D gene (5 bases). Germline V gene data show CDR1 as MNHNS and CDR2 as SASEGT. V was trimmed by 1 base and J by 1 base, leaving 16 bases between them. The CDR3 runs to 17 residues. The CDR3 sequence is CASSEGRVLGANTEAFF. CDR3 sequence (DNA): TGTGCCAGCAGTGAAGGCAGGGTTTTGGGCGCGAACACTGAAGCTTTCTTT.

V usage is TRBV19 and J usage is TRBJ2-2, with 8 bases fitting TRBD2. The junction had 11 bases not matched to a gene; V was cut back by 9 bases and J by 2 bases. Germline CDR1 and CDR2: LNHDA and SQIVND (reference sequence). The CDR3 is 16 amino acids. For the CDR3, the DNA is TGTGCCAGGGACTGCGGGGGGATTAGAAACACCGGGGAGCTGTTTTTT. It is translated as CARDCGGIRNTGELFF.

The CDR3 coding sequence is TGTGCCAGCAGCCTCGGACAGGGCTACGAGCAGTACTTC. Its translation: CASSLGQGYEQYF. The chain joins TRBV6-6 to TRBJ2-7; 8 bases align to TRBD1. In germline, CDR1 is MNHNY, CDR2 SVGAGI (reference sequence). V shed 6 bases, J shed 3 bases, and the junction held 4 bases outside the gene matches. CDR3 length equals 13 residues.

This clone was counted once. J is TRBJ2-1 and V is TRBV19, with TRBD2 identical over 10 bases. The J segment lost 5 bases and the V segment lost 1 base, leaving 5 bases of the junction unmatched. The CDR3 has 16 amino acids. Germline loops: CDR1 LNHDA, CDR2 SQIVND (reference sequence). CDR3 loop: CASSIGGTSANNEQFF. In DNA, the CDR3 is TGTGCCAGTAGTATAGGGGGGACTAGCGCGAACAATGAGCAGTTCTTC.